This TCR beta chain was retrieved from a study of human T cells and chemical hapten exposure. General study points: Donors, who had alopecia, may show an immune response that differs from healthy people's. Among expanded TCRs, significantly more large CDR3 similarity clusters formed than among controls. TCRs exceeding a frequency of 1 in 1000 stayed unchanged under DPC sensitization.

Trimming at V came to 8 bases and at J to 5 bases, leaving 11 bases not matched to a gene. The germline gives CDR1 MNHEY, CDR2 SVGAGI. The CDR3 sequence is 16 residues long. Time point reported: patch test 2, 6 weeks after DPC sensitization. Specified treatment: therapeutic diphenylcyclopropenone sensitization with weekly scalp DPC. Authors' methods: Individual samples carried between about 23,224 and 750,000 TCRs, with approximately 100,000 as the median. MiXCR, applied by TCRdb to the RACE reads, yields one record per CDR3 protein. The V and J calls were determined by TCRdb, not by the authors. The sample includes tens of thousands of distinct CDR3 sequences, 11% of them seen just once. In its sample, this clonotype was seen a few times. Its target is not known.

The sequence was obtained from a man in his forties or fifties with alopecia areata. Some clones in this sample may be carry-over from other donors' samples. The sequencing here drew on whole blood, taken in connection with sensitization to the hapten diphenylcyclopropenone (DPC). The rearrangement joins TRBV6-5 to TRBJ2-5, with 13 bases matching TRBD2. This CDR3 reads CASGTSGRAGAETQYF. CDR3 bases: TGTGCCAGCGGTACTAGCGGGAGGGCCGGGGCTGAGACCCAGTACTTC.